Below are 18 T cell receptor beta chains sequenced from a single sample in a study of CD8 T cells in ankylosing spondylitis. Findings of the study overall: There was a TCR beta motif, made of several highly homologous variants, that appeared characteristic of ankylosing spondylitis blood.

TCRdb independently ran MiXCR on the 5' RACE reads; one entry per CDR3 protein. The data contain 350,000 to 550,000 distinct CDR3 sequences, 25% to 30% of them singletons. Their antigens remain unidentified. The sequenced material came from blood, either unsorted or a sorted T cell fraction (not recorded which). The receptors shown here come from a male donor with ankylosing spondylitis.

The gene calls are TRBV3-1 and TRBJ1-1; TRBD1 agrees at 10 bases. Germline V gives CDR1 LGHDT, CDR2 YNNKEL (reference sequence). J lost 5 bases, V lost 3 bases, and 9 bases had no gene match. The CDR3 is made up of 16 amino acids. CDR3: CASSQSATGGRTEAFF. CDR3 bases: TGTGCCAGCAGCCAGTCCGCGACAGGGGGCAGGACTGAAGCTTTCTTT.

The V and J genes are TRBV5-1 and TRBJ1-2, with D possibly matching TRBD1 (6 bases). With 2 bases removed from V and 6 bases from J, the gap between germline ends came to 14 bases. Per germline, CDR1 SGHRS and CDR2 YFSETQ. CDR3 length: 14 amino acids. CDR3 protein: CASSFLDSYHGYTF. CDR3 nucleotide sequence: TGCGCCAGCAGCTTCCTGGACAGTTACCATGGCTACACCTTC.

V is TRBV5-1 and J is TRBJ2-3; D is uncertain. The CDR3 loop spans 14 amino acids. In germline, CDR1 is SGHRS, CDR2 YFSETQ. The ends were cut back, 5 bases at V and 0 bases at J, with 10 bases in the middle. CDR3 sequence (DNA): TGCGCCAGCAGGTGGGCGACTAGCACAGATACGCAGTATTTT. This sequence encodes CASRWATSTDTQYF. Complete variable domain (other parts from reference TRBV5-1 and TRBJ2-3): KAGVTQTPRYLIKTRGQQVTLSCSPISGHRSVSWYQQTPGQGLQFLFEYFSETQRNKGNFPGRFSGRQFSNSRSEMNVSTLELGDSALYLCASRWATSTDTQYFGPGTRLTVL.

This clonotype occurred a few times. Because the CDR3 is missing its conserved closing phenylalanine or tryptophan, this is likely a read error. The chain recombines TRBV10-1 with TRBJ1-1; D unresolved. V lost 3 bases, J lost 3 bases, and 8 bases lay in between. CDR3 length: 13 amino acids. Germline V lookup: CDR1 WNHNN, CDR2 SYGVQD (reference sequence). CDR3 amino acids: CASSEFIDTEAFS. The CDR3 bases are TGCGCCAGCAGTGAATTTATAGACACTGAAGCTTTCTCT.

This clonotype appeared many times. V gene TRBV11-2 combines with J gene TRBJ2-7; the D call may be TRBD1 or TRBD2 (5 bases each). V gave up 5 bases and J gave up 2 bases, with 10 bases separating them. This CDR3 comprises 13 residues. Germline lookup yields CDR1 SGHAT and CDR2 FQNNGV. For the CDR3, the DNA is TGTGCCAGCAGCCGGGACCGCCCCTACGAGCAGTACTTC. Its protein is CASSRDRPYEQYF.

CDR3 region: CASSPGGQVRETQYF. The CDR3 nucleotides read TGTGCCAGCAGTCCCGGCGGGCAGGTCCGCGAGACCCAGTACTTC. The chain uses TRBV6-1 and TRBJ2-5, with D perhaps TRBD2 (5 bases). The CDR3 contains 15 residues. Between the trimmed V and J ends, which lost 5 bases and 5 bases, there was a span of 18 bases. Germline V lookup: CDR1 MNHNS, CDR2 SASEGT.

J is TRBJ2-2 and V is TRBV5-1; perhaps TRBD1 as D (6 bases). The CDR3 spans 15 residues. The V gene's germline CDR1 is SGHRS and CDR2 YFSETQ. The ends were cut back, 6 bases at V and 4 bases at J, with 16 bases in the middle. CDR3 in amino acids: CASTLQGVGTGELFF. DNA of the CDR3: TGCGCCAGCACACTACAGGGTGTCGGCACCGGGGAGCTGTTTTTT.

The chain joins TRBV7-2 to TRBJ2-1, with D maybe TRBD1 (5 bases). V gave up 2 bases and J gave up 1 base, with 9 bases separating them. Germline V gene sequence: CDR1 SGHTA, CDR2 FQGNSA. CDR3 length: 15 amino acids. CDR3 region: CASSLNRQSYNEQFF. CDR3 coding DNA: TGTGCCAGCAGCTTAAACAGACAGTCCTACAATGAGCAGTTCTTC.

The gene calls are TRBV12-3 or TRBV12-4 and TRBJ1-1, with TRBD1 matching 7 bases. The trim removed 3 bases at V and 5 bases at J, leaving 6 bases unmatched. CDR3 length: 14 residues. In DNA form, the CDR3 reads TGTGCCAGCAGTTTTACAGGGGAGAGAACTGAAGCTTTCTTT. It encodes CASSFTGERTEAFF.

V and J are TRBV7-8 and TRBJ2-1, with TRBD1 identical over 9 bases. Per the germline V gene, CDR1 is SGHVS and CDR2 is FQNEAQ. Trimming removed 5 bases from V and 4 bases from J; junction bases left unmatched: 6. This CDR3 comprises 15 residues. The CDR3 here is CASSPRDRVYNEQFF. The CDR3 DNA reads as TGTGCCAGCAGCCCCCGGGACAGGGTTTACAATGAGCAGTTCTTC.

This clonotype was counted a few times. The V gene is TRBV18, the J gene TRBJ2-1, with 7 bases lining up with TRBD2. The J segment lost 16 bases and the V segment lost 6 bases, leaving 15 bases of the junction unmatched. The CDR3 spans 13 residues. Looked up from germline, CDR1 is KGHSH and CDR2 is LQKENI. The CDR3 is CASSPPEGGTSFF. CDR3 in DNA: TGTGCCAGCTCCCCTCCCGAGGGAGGGACCTCTTTCTTC.

In its sample, this clonotype was seen a few times. The chain couples TRBV11-1 to TRBJ2-5; no clear D gene. Trimming shortened V by 3 bases and J by 1 base, and 6 bases separated the two germline ends. CDR1 and CDR2 (germline): SGHAT, FQDESV (reference sequence). The CDR3 spans 13 residues. As DNA, the CDR3 is TGTGCCAGCAGCTTCGAGGTCCAAGAGACCCAGTACTTC. Its protein is CASSFEVQETQYF.

Here the CDR3 reads CASRTSGSEVAQYF. DNA for the CDR3: TGTGCCAGCAGGACTAGCGGGAGTGAGGTCGCGCAGTATTTT. V is TRBV6-1 and J is TRBJ2-3; 12 bases are a match to TRBD2. CDR1 MNHNS and CDR2 SASEGT come from the germline V gene. Trimming at V came to 6 bases and at J to 10 bases, leaving 8 bases not matched to a gene. The CDR3 covers 14 residues.

The rearrangement uses TRBV7-2 and TRBJ1-1; D is unclear. This CDR3 is 15 amino acids long. CDR1 SGHTA and CDR2 FQGNSA come from the germline V gene. The V and J ends lost 5 bases and 2 bases respectively, with 15 bases between them. Here the CDR3 reads CASSLNGGENTEAFF. In DNA form, the CDR3 reads TGTGCCAGCAGCCTAAACGGTGGGGAAAACACTGAAGCTTTCTTT.

This clonotype came up a few times. The gene calls are TRBV7-2 and TRBJ2-5; tentatively, D is TRBD2 (5 bases). The germline gives CDR1 SGHTA, CDR2 FQGNSA. The length of the CDR3 is 14 residues. V gave up 1 base and J gave up 1 base, with 7 bases separating them. CDR3 DNA: TGTGCCAGCAGCTTAGAGCGGTTCCAAGAGACCCAGTACTTC. Its translation: CASSLERFQETQYF.

The rearrangement joins TRBV9 to TRBJ2-7; TRBD2 is a possible D gene (6 bases). From germline, CDR1 is SGDLS and CDR2 YYNGEE. The CDR3 totals 15 residues. V lost 4 bases, J lost 4 bases, and 18 bases lay in between. The CDR3 DNA is TGTGCCAGCAGCCCCCGGGGAGAGGGGAGGTACGAGCAGTACTTC. This codes for CASSPRGEGRYEQYF.

The V call is TRBV11-2, the J call TRBJ1-1; D is perhaps TRBD1 (5 bases). The CDR3 length is 14 residues. The V gene's germline CDR1 is SGHAT and CDR2 FQNNGV. Trimming pared 1 base from V and 3 bases from J, leaving 9 bases between. The CDR3 bases are TGTGCCAGCAGCTTAGGGGACGGCTACACTGAAGCTTTCTTT. As protein: CASSLGDGYTEAFF.

The CDR3 sequence is CASSYDRGEAFF. CDR3 nucleotides: TGTGCCAGCAGTTACGATCGGGGGGAAGCTTTCTTT. The chain links TRBV6-6 to TRBJ1-1; tentative D call: TRBD1 (5 bases). Germline V gene data show CDR1 as MNHNY and CDR2 as SVGAGI (reference sequence). V dropped 2 bases and J dropped 8 bases, with 9 bases sitting between them. The CDR3 extends over 12 amino acids.